This T cell receptor beta chain was found in a study of Graves' ophthalmopathy and Graves' hyperthyroidism. Hyperthyroidism counted as stable given no ophthalmopathy within 18 months of follow-up. A note on this clonotype: Its antigen is unidentified.

The V gene's germline CDR1 is SGHTA and CDR2 FQGNSA. There are 15 residues in the CDR3. V lost 3 bases to trimming and J lost 0 bases, with 11 bases between them. Study observations and caveats: A model built from 13 signatures distinguished ophthalmopathy from stable hyperthyroidism with approximately 90% sensitivity and about 80% specificity.

Beta-chain TCR CDR3 regions were amplified from RNA transcripts. Amplification began with first-round RT-PCR using HTBI primers, then second-round multiplex PCR was performed. TCRdb itself ran the multiplex PCR reads through MiXCR, one entry per CDR3 protein. The sample gives about 620,000 distinct CDR3 sequences, about 20% of which show up once; approximately 7% is in the top ten. The sequenced sample consisted of peripheral blood. This TCR derives from a woman in her late teens or twenties with stable Graves' hyperthyroidism. Some clones in this sample may be carry-over from other donors' samples. V usage is TRBV7-2 and J usage is TRBJ1-1; D uncertain. CDR3 amino acids: CASSFLSGMNTEAFF. CDR3 DNA: TGTGCCAGCAGCTTTTTGTCTGGGATGAACACTGAAGCTTTCTTT.